Following are 15 T cell receptor beta chains from one sample sequenced in a study of Graves' ophthalmopathy and Graves' hyperthyroidism (dated by TCRdb to the late 2010s). Reads for this sample came from an Illumina HiSeq 2000. For repertoire sequencing, the TCR beta CDR3 regions were amplified from RNA transcripts. The first round was an RT-PCR using HTBI primers with the Qiagen OneStep RT-PCR kit, and this first round was followed by a second-round multiplex PCR, then size selection and purification. Starting from the raw public reads, TCRdb applied fastp trimming at Q25, assembled clones with MiXCR and retained in-frame beta chains. Rows with a matching CDR3 protein are joined into one entry that keeps the most common DNA and genes. The sample profile shows roughly 500,000 distinct CDR3 sequences; approximately 15% of them were found once. Together, the top ten hold 9.5% to 10% of the sample.

Specimen: blood. Receptors were obtained from a woman aged 25-40 years with Graves' ophthalmopathy. Donor details come from another sample of the same person, matched by shared clones.

In this sample, this clonotype turned up many times. This chain uses TRBV7-2 with TRBJ2-5; 8 bases agree with TRBD2. CDR3 size: 16 residues. The V gene's germline CDR1 is SGHTA and CDR2 FQGNSA. J was trimmed by 2 bases and V by 4 bases; bases with no gene match: 9. In nucleotides, the CDR3 is TGTGCCAGCAGCTCGGGAGGGGATCTAGAACAAGAGACCCAGTACTTC. This codes for CASSSGGDLEQETQYF.

At least ten counts were recorded for this clonotype. The J gene is TRBJ1-5, the V gene TRBV7-8; 7 bases align to TRBD1. This CDR3 contains 13 residues. CDR1 and CDR2 (germline): SGHVS, FQNEAQ. With 5 bases clipped from V and 11 bases from J, the junction kept 9 bases outside the gene matches. The CDR3 sequence: CASSRDSGLTQHF. CDR3 nucleotide sequence: TGTGCCAGCAGCCGGGACAGTGGCTTGACCCAGCATTTT.

This clonotype came up many times. CDR3 region: CATSPGHINYGYTF. The CDR3 DNA reads TGTGCCACCAGTCCAGGACACATTAACTATGGCTACACCTTC. The V and J genes are TRBV24-1 and TRBJ1-2; possibly TRBD1 for D (5 bases). Germline CDR1 KGHDR, CDR2 SFDVKD. Deletions cut 6 bases from V and 1 base from J, with 11 bases between. The CDR3 spans 14 residues.

This clonotype has a count of ten or more. V usage is TRBV30 and J usage is TRBJ2-7; D is unclear. V shed 5 bases and J shed 5 bases, with 10 bases lying between them. CDR3 size: 11 residues. Germline V gives CDR1 GTSNPN, CDR2 SVGIG (reference sequence). The chain's CDR3 is CAWQLGHEQYF. CDR3 sequence (DNA): TGTGCCTGGCAGCTGGGTCACGAGCAGTACTTC.

This clonotype was seen ten or more times. This chain links TRBV27 with TRBJ1-2; D unclear. Trimming removed 8 bases from V and 5 bases from J, with 24 bases in between. The germline V gene encodes CDR1 MNHEY and CDR2 SMNVEV (reference sequence). The CDR3 is 16 amino acids. The CDR3 here is CASARGREIFWYGYTF. DNA for the CDR3: TGTGCCAGCGCTCGCGGACGGGAAATCTTTTGGTATGGCTACACCTTC.

This clonotype showed up just a few times. The chain couples TRBV20-1 to TRBJ2-4; 10 bases map to TRBD1. With V trimmed by 1 base and J by 7 bases, 1 base remained unmatched. This CDR3 comprises 13 residues. CDR1 DFQATT and CDR2 SNEGSKA come from the germline V gene (reference sequence). CDR3 in DNA: TGCAGTGCTAGAGGACAGGGGGCGAACATTCAGTACTTC. Encoded protein: CSARGQGANIQYF.

The rearrangement joins TRBV3-1 to TRBJ2-7; 7 nucleotides line up with TRBD1. The junction had 10 bases not matched to a gene; V was cut back by 4 bases and J by 4 bases. Germline CDR1 is LGHDT and CDR2 is YNNKEL (reference sequence). The CDR3 totals 15 residues. This CDR3 reads CASSLLSGTAYEQYF. CDR3 DNA sequence: TGTGCCAGCAGCCTACTCTCCGGGACAGCGTACGAGCAGTACTTC.

Only a few counts were recorded for this clonotype. This sequence joins TRBV12-3 or TRBV12-4 and TRBJ1-4; D is possibly TRBD1 (5 bases). V gave up 6 bases and J gave up 7 bases, with 9 bases separating them. CDR3 length: 12 residues. In DNA, the CDR3 is TGTGCCAGCAGCCCGGGACCTGAAAAACTGTTTTTT. Encoded protein: CASSPGPEKLFF.

Turning to this clonotype: A much bigger clone sits one base away, suggesting this may be a read error. The rearrangement joins TRBV5-1 to TRBJ2-7, with D maybe TRBD2 (5 bases). Trimming cost V 7 bases and J 4 bases, with 21 bases left between them. Germline-derived CDR1 and CDR2 are SGHRS and YFSETQ. The CDR3 is 15 residues long. CDR3 sequence: CASANLGGATYEQYV. CDR3 DNA sequence: TGCGCCAGCGCAAATTTAGGAGGCGCCACTTACGAGCAGTACGTC.

This clonotype has at least ten counts. The chain uses TRBV12-3 or TRBV12-4 and TRBJ1-5, with D possibly TRBD1 on 6 matching bases. Between the trimmed V and J ends, which lost 5 bases and 1 base, there was a span of 15 bases. CDR3 length: 16 amino acids. The CDR3 loop reads CASSPRPGHSNQPQHF. DNA of the CDR3: TGTGCCAGCAGTCCAAGACCGGGACACAGCAATCAGCCCCAGCATTTT.

This clonotype showed up many times. This chain connects TRBV10-2 to TRBJ2-5, with D perhaps matching TRBD1 or TRBD2 (5 bases each). The CDR3 has 13 residues. V was clipped by 1 base and J by 8 bases, with 11 bases between them. The germline V gene has CDR1 WSHSY and CDR2 SAAADI. In nucleotides, the CDR3 is TGCGCCAGCAGTGAGTGGGACGGAGGTACCCAGTACTTC. This gives the protein CASSEWDGGTQYF.

This clonotype was detected ten times or more. The chain employs TRBV4-1 and TRBJ1-1; D might be TRBD1 (5 bases). Germline V lookup: CDR1 MGHRA, CDR2 YSYEKL. The CDR3 is made up of 14 amino acids. V lost 3 bases, J lost 7 bases, and 15 bases lay in between. CDR3 nucleotides: TGCGCCAGCAGCCAGGAGGGGCTGGGTCGTGAAGCTTTCTTT. This gives the protein CASSQEGLGREAFF.

This clonotype showed up just a few times. The V gene is TRBV6-1, the J gene TRBJ1-1; no definite D call. CDR1 MNHNS and CDR2 SASEGT come from the germline V gene. V was clipped by 0 bases and J by 0 bases, with 8 bases between them. CDR3 size: 15 residues. The CDR3 coding sequence is TGTGCCAGCAGTGAAGCCCTGAGGATGAACACTGAAGCTTTCTTT. This sequence encodes CASSEALRMNTEAFF.

In the case of this clonotype: This could be a read error, since a much larger clone is one nucleotide away. The V and J genes are TRBV5-1 and TRBJ2-7; possible D gene TRBD1, 7 bases. V shed 5 bases and J shed 4 bases, with 16 bases lying between them. Germline loops: CDR1 SGHRS, CDR2 YFSETQ. This CDR3 contains 14 residues. DNA for the CDR3: TGCGCCAGCAGAGGCGGGGACAGCCCTTACGAGCAGTACTTC. This codes for CASRGGDSPYEQYF.

The table lists this clonotype with a count of one. This chain connects TRBV12-3 or TRBV12-4 to TRBJ1-2; D ambiguous. The V and J ends lost 6 bases and 5 bases respectively, with 13 bases between them. The length of the CDR3 is 13 residues. Here the CDR3 reads CASSRHGRYGYTF. CDR3 sequence (DNA): TGTGCCAGCAGCCGGCATGGGAGATATGGCTACACCTTC.